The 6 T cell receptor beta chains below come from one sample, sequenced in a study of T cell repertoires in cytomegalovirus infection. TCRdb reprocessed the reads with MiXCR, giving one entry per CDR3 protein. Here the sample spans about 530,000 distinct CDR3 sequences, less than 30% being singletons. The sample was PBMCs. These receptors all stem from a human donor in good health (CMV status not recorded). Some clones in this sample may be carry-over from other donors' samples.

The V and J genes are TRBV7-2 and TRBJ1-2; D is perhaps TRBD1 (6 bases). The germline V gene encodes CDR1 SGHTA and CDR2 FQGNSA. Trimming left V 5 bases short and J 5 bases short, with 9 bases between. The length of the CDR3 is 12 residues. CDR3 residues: CASSEGGYGYTF. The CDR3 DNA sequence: TGTGCCAGCAGCGAAGGGGGGTATGGCTACACCTTC. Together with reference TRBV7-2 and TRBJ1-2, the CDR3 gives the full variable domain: GAGVSQSPSNKVTEKGKDVELRCDPISGHTALYWYRQSLGQGLEFLIYFQGNSAPDKSGLPSDRFSAERTGGSVSTLTIQRTQQEDSAVYLCASSEGGYGYTFGSGTRLTVV.

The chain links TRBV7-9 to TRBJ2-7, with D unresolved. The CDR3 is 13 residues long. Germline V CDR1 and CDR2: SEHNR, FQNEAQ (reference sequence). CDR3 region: CASSLGPDPEQYV. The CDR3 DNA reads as TGTGCCAGCAGCCTAGGGCCTGACCCCGAGCAGTACGTT.

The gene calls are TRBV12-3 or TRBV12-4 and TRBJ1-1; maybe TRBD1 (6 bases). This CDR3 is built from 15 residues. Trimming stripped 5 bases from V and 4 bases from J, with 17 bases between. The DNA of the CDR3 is TGTGCCAGCAGTATTCGGGGTTTACAGGGCACTGAAGCTTTCTTT. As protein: CASSIRGLQGTEAFF.

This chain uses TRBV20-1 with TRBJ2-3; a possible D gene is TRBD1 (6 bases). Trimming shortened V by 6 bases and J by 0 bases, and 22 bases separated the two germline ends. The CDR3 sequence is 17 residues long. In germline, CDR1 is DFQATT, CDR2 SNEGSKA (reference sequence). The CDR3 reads CSAASPGHQSSTDTQYF. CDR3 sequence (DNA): TGCAGTGCGGCCTCCCCGGGACACCAGTCTAGCACAGATACGCAGTATTTT.

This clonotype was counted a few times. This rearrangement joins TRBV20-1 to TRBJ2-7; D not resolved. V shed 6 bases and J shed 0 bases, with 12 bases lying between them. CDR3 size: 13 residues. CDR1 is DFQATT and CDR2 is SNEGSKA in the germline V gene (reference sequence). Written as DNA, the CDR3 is TGCAGTGCGAGTTGGGGTTCCTCCTACGAGCAGTACTTC. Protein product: CSASWGSSYEQYF.

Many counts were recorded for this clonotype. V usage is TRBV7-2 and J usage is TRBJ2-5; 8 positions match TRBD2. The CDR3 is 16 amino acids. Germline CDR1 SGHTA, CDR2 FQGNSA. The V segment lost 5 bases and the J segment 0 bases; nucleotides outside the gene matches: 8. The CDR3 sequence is CASSPRPGGYQETQYF. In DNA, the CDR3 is TGTGCCAGCAGCCCCCGCCCGGGGGGGTACCAAGAGACCCAGTACTTC.